A selection of T cell receptor beta chains follows, all from one sample in a study of blood T cell repertoires in COVID-19. Sequencing used immunoSEQ multiplex PCR; TCRdb keeps in-frame clones, though not all of them. The sample comprises about 320,000 clones, 75% to 85% of which are singletons, and just over 7% rests with the top ten. Sequencing was done on a sample of peripheral blood. These receptors all come from a human donor in a cohort sampled during active COVID-19. The CDR3 runs from the conserved cysteine through the conserved F or W. D genes are given only for firm matches. Clone sizes are given selectively: once, few, many, or a class where the clone is expanded.

J gene	D gene	CDR3 length	clone size	V gene	CDR3 DNA	CDR3 protein
TRBJ2-3	-	13	many	TRBV25-1	TGTGCCAGCAGTGATCAGACTTGGGATACGCAGTATTTT	CASSDQTWDTQYF
TRBJ1-1	-	13	-	TRBV6-5	TGTGCCAGCAGTCGCACAGGAGACACTGAAGCTTTCTTT	CASSRTGDTEAFF
TRBJ1-5	-	13	-	TRBV2	TGTGCCAGCAGTGAAGAGCTAAATCAGCCCCAGCATTTT	CASSEELNQPQHF
TRBJ2-2	-	14	-	TRBV2	TGTGCCCTCTCCCGGGGATCGGCCACCGGGGAGCTGTTTTTT	CALSRGSATGELFF
TRBJ1-2	-	15	-	TRBV10-3	TGTGCCATCAGTGAGTCGGGGGACAACCGCTATGGCTACACCTTC	CAISESGDNRYGYTF
TRBJ1-4	-	16	-	TRBV10-2	TGCGCCAGCAGTGAGTCGGGGGGGACGCTAAATGAAAAACTGTTTTTT	CASSESGGTLNEKLFF
TRBJ2-3	TRBD2	15	-	TRBV30	TGTGCCTGGAGGACACTAGCGGGGAGTTCAGATACGCAGTATTTT	CAWRTLAGSSDTQYF
TRBJ2-3	-	14	-	TRBV2	TGTGCCAGCTCTAGGCCCCTCAGCACAGATACGCAGTATTTT	CASSRPLSTDTQYF
TRBJ1-2	-	15	-	TRBV5-6	TGTGCCAGCAGCGACTACCCAGGAGTTGTTGGTGGCTACACCTTC	CASSDYPGVVGGYTF
TRBJ2-7	TRBD2	15	-	TRBV5-4	TGTGCCAGCAGCTTGGAACTAGCGTATGTCTACGAGCAGTACTTC	CASSLELAYVYEQYF
TRBJ1-1	-	14	many	TRBV7-9	TGTGCCAGCAGCTTCGCAGGGGAGAACACTGAAGCTTTCTTT	CASSFAGENTEAFF
TRBJ1-4	-	14	-	TRBV19	TGTGCCAGTAGTATCTTCGGGACTAATGAAAAACTGTTTTTT	CASSIFGTNEKLFF
TRBJ2-7	-	11	-	TRBV25-1	TGTGCCAGCAGTGAACCCCCTTTGCAGTACTTC	CASSEPPLQYF
TRBJ2-2	-	14	few	TRBV24-1	TGTGCCACCAGTGACCACAGGGTCGCCGGGGAGCTGTTTTTT	CATSDHRVAGELFF
TRBJ1-4	-	15	-	TRBV10-3	TGTGCCATCAGTGAGTCCTCGGAGGGAGGGGAAAAACTGTTTTTT	CAISESSEGGEKLFF
TRBJ1-3	-	15	-	TRBV24-1	TGTGCCACCAGTGATCCACAGGTCTCTGGAAACACCATATATTTT	CATSDPQVSGNTIYF
TRBJ1-1	-	12	-	TRBV11-2	TGTGCCAGCAGCCTTAGCAGGGTTGAAGCTTTCTTT	CASSLSRVEAFF
TRBJ2-7	TRBD2	14	-	TRBV18	TGTGCCAGCTCGCTAGTGATAGCGGGGGGCGAGCAGTACTTC	CASSLVIAGGEQYF
TRBJ2-5	TRBD2	14	-	TRBV7-3	TGTGCCAGCAGCCCAACTAGCGGGGGAGAGACCCAGTACTTC	CASSPTSGGETQYF
TRBJ2-7	-	12	-	TRBV24-1	TGTGCCACCAGTGACAACTTAAACGAGCAGTACTTC	CATSDNLNEQYF
TRBJ2-7	-	15	-	TRBV7-8	TGTGCCAGCAGCTTAGAAGGGGCGATCTACTACGAGCAGTACTTC	CASSLEGAIYYEQYF
TRBJ2-2	-	12	-	TRBV7-9	TGTGCCAGCAGCTTTGGGGGCCGGGAGCTGTTTTTT	CASSFGGRELFF
TRBJ1-1	-	16	-	TRBV25-1	TGTGCCAGCAGCACCAGATCGGGGAGGTTGAACACTGAAGCTTTCTTT	CASSTRSGRLNTEAFF
TRBJ1-1	-	14	-	TRBV6-5	TGTGCCAGCACCACGCTCGGAGGAGGCACTGAAGCTTTCTTT	CASTTLGGGTEAFF
TRBJ1-1	-	13	few	TRBV5-1	TGCGCCAGCAGCCCGGGATCTAACACTGAAGCTTTCTTT	CASSPGSNTEAFF
TRBJ2-2	-	13	few	TRBV7-9	TGTGCCAGCAGCTCGGACTGGAACGGGGAGCTGTTTTTT	CASSSDWNGELFF
TRBJ1-1	-	16	-	TRBV5-1	TGCGCCAGCAGCTCCGAACCAGATCCCTTGAACACTGAAGCTTTCTTT	CASSSEPDPLNTEAFF
TRBJ2-7	-	13	-	TRBV12-3/TRBV12-4	TGTGCCAGCAGTTTCCTCGGGTACTACGAGCAGTACTTC	CASSFLGYYEQYF
TRBJ2-1	-	17	-	TRBV5-4	TGTGCCAGCAGCCGTCGGGGGACGGGCCTCTCCTACAATGAGCAGTTCTTC	CASSRRGTGLSYNEQFF
TRBJ2-7	TRBD1	14	few	TRBV4-1	TGCGCCAGCAGCCGATCCGGGACAGCCAACGAGCAGTACTTC	CASSRSGTANEQYF
TRBJ2-5	TRBD1	14	few	TRBV9	TGTGCCAGCAGCGAGGGGGCGTTCCAAGAGACCCAGTACTTC	CASSEGAFQETQYF
TRBJ1-3	-	11	once	TRBV5-5	TGTGCCAGCAGCTCCCTTTACACCATATATTTT	CASSSLYTIYF
TRBJ2-5	-	14	-	TRBV21-1	TGTGCCAGCAGCGGGACAGAGAAAAAAGAGCCCCAGTACTTC	CASSGTEKKEPQYF
TRBJ1-6	-	14	-	TRBV5-8	TGTGCCAGCAGCCCACCGAGGGTGCGGTCACCCCTCCACTTT	CASSPPRVRSPLHF
TRBJ2-1	-	16	few	TRBV4-2	TGTGCCAGCAGCCAAGATATCACAGGGTCCTACAATGAGCAGTTCTTC	CASSQDITGSYNEQFF
TRBJ1-2	-	14	-	TRBV3-1/TRBV3-2	TGTGCCAGCAGCCCAATTAACAGGGTTCAGGGCTACACCTTC	CASSPINRVQGYTF
TRBJ1-5	TRBD1	16	-	TRBV5-8	TGTGCCAGCAGCCCGGGACAGATGGGTAGCAATCAGCCCCAGCATTTT	CASSPGQMGSNQPQHF
TRBJ2-2	-	14	-	TRBV6-5	TGTGCCAGCCGAGGCGGGGCTTACACCGGGGAGCTGTTTTTT	CASRGGAYTGELFF
TRBJ2-7	TRBD1	14	once	TRBV2	TGTGCCAGCAGTAAAACAGGGGGCGGATACGAGCAGTACTTC	CASSKTGGGYEQYF
TRBJ1-5	-	16	-	TRBV12-5	TGTGCTAGTGGTTTGGTACGTCTCGGGTTACCTCAGCCCCAGCATTTT	CASGLVRLGLPQPQHF
TRBJ1-1	TRBD1	15	-	TRBV5-1	TGCGCCAGCAGCTTGGACAGGGGGTTTAGTACTGAAGCTTTCTTT	CASSLDRGFSTEAFF
TRBJ1-4	-	17	once	TRBV5-1	TGCGCCAGCAGCCGGGGGTTCCCAGGGTCGACTAATGAAAAACTGTTTTTT	CASSRGFPGSTNEKLFF
TRBJ1-2	-	15	-	TRBV13	TGTGCCAGCAGACGCAATACAGGGTTCGACTATGGCTACACCTTC	CASRRNTGFDYGYTF
TRBJ1-2	TRBD1	13	-	TRBV6-1	TGTGCCAGCAGTGAAATGGGACAGTATGGCTACACCTTC	CASSEMGQYGYTF
TRBJ2-2	-	15	few	TRBV7-8	TGTGCCAGCAGCTCAGATACCGGGACAACCGGGGAGCTGTTTTTT	CASSSDTGTTGELFF
TRBJ1-3	-	17	-	TRBV9	TGTGCCAGCAGCGGCGGCCAAACGCGGACAGCTGGAAACACCATATATTTT	CASSGGQTRTAGNTIYF
TRBJ2-2	TRBD1	14	-	TRBV19	TGTGCCAGTAATAAGGGGGCTAAAACCGGGGAGCTGTTTTTT	CASNKGAKTGELFF
TRBJ1-5	-	15	-	TRBV20-1	TGCAGTGCTAGTCCTGGGCAGGGCAGGAGTCAGCCCCAGCATTTT	CSASPGQGRSQPQHF
TRBJ1-1	TRBD1	13	-	TRBV28	TGTGCCAGCATCCTACCCGGACAGGGCCGGGCTTTCTTT	CASILPGQGRAFF
TRBJ2-1	-	14	once	TRBV24-1	TGTGCCACCAGTGATGCGGAATGGATTAATGAGCAGTTCTTC	CATSDAEWINEQFF
TRBJ1-2	-	15	-	TRBV19	TGTGCCAGTAGCATCCCCAGGGGCGAGGACTATGGCTACACCTTC	CASSIPRGEDYGYTF
TRBJ2-1	-	14	-	TRBV19	TGTGCCAGTAGTATCCCGGGATTCAATAATGAGCAGTTCTTC	CASSIPGFNNEQFF
TRBJ1-4	-	13	many	TRBV2	TGTGCCAGCAGTGCGGAAAAGGGGGAAAAACTGTTTTTT	CASSAEKGEKLFF
TRBJ2-2	TRBD2	15	once	TRBV2	TGTGCCAGCAGGGAGCCTAGCGGGGATACCGGGGAGCTGTTTTTT	CASREPSGDTGELFF
TRBJ1-1	-	14	-	TRBV19	TGTGCCAGTAGTATAGGCCAGGCGAACACTGAAGCTTTCTTT	CASSIGQANTEAFF
TRBJ1-1	-	14	-	TRBV5-1	TGCGCCAGCAGCTCGACAGGTATTATCACTGAAGCTTTCTTT	CASSSTGIITEAFF
TRBJ2-1	TRBD2	15	-	TRBV7-3	TGTGCCAGCAGTCGTAGCGGGGTTTCCGACAATGAGCAGTTCTTC	CASSRSGVSDNEQFF